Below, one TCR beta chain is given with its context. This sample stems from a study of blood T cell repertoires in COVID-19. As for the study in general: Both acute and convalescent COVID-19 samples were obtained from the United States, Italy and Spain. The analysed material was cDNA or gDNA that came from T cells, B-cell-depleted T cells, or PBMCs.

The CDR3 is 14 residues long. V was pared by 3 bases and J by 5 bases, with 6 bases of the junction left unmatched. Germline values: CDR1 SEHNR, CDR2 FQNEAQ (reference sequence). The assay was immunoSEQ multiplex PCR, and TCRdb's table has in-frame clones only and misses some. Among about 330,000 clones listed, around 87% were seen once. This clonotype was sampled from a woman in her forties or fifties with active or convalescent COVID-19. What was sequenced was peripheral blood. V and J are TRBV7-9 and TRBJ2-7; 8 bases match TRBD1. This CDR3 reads CASSLGQARDEQYF. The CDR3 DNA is TGTGCCAGCAGCTTGGGACAGGCTCGCGACGAGCAGTACTTC. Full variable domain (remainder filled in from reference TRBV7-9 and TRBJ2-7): DTGVSQNPRHKITKRGQNVTFRCDPISEHNRLYWYRQTLGQGPEFLTYFQNEAQLEKSRLLSDRFSAERPKGSFSTLEIQRTEQGDSAMYLCASSLGQARDEQYFGPGTRLTVT.